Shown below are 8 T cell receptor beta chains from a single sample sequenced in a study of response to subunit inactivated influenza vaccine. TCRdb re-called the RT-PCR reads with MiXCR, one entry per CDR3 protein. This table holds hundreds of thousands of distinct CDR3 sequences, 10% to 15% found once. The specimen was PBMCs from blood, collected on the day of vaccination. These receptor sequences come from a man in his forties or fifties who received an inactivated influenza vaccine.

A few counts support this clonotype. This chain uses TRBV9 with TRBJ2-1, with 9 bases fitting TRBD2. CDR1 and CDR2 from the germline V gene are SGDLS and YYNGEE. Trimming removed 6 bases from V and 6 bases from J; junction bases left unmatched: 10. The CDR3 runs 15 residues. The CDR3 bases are TGTGCCAGCAACCCCGGGACTAGCAGGGGCAATGAGCAGTTCTTC. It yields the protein CASNPGTSRGNEQFF.

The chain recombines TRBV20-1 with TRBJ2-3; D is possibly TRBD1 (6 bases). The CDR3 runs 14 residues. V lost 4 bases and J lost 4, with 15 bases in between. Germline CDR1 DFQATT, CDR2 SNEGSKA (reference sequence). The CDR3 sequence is CSATPRAGADTQYF. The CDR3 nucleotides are TGCAGTGCTACGCCCCGTGCAGGGGCAGATACGCAGTATTTT.

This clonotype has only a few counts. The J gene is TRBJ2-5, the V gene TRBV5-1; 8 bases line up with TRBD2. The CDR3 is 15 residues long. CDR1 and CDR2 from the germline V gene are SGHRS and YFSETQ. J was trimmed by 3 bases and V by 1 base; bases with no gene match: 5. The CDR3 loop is CASSLRGGPEETQYF. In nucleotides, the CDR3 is TGCGCCAGCAGCTTGCGGGGGGGCCCCGAAGAGACCCAGTACTTC.

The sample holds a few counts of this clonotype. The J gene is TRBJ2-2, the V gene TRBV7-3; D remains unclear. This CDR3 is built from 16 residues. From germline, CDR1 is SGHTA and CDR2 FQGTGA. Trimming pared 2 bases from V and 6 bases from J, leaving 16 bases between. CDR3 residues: CASSLWGNSPSGELFF. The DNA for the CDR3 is TGTGCCAGCAGCTTATGGGGAAATAGTCCATCCGGGGAGCTGTTTTTT.

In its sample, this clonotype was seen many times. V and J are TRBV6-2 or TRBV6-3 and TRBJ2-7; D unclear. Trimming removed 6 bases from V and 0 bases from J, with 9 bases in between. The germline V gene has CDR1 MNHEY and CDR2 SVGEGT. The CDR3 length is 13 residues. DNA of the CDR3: TGTGCCAGCAGCTTTTATCCCTCCTACGAGCAGTACTTC. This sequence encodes CASSFYPSYEQYF.

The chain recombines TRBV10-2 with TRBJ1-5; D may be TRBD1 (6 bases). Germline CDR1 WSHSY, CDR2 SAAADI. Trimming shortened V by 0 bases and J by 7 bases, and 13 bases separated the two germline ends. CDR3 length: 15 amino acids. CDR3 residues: CASSESRGREQPQHF. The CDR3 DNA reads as TGCGCCAGCAGTGAGTCTCGGGGGCGGGAACAGCCCCAGCATTTT.

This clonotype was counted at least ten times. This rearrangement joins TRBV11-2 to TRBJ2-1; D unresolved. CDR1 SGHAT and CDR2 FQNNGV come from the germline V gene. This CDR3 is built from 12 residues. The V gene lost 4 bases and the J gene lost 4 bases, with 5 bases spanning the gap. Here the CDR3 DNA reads TGTGCCAGCAGCTACCAATACAATGAGCAGTTCTTC. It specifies CASSYQYNEQFF.

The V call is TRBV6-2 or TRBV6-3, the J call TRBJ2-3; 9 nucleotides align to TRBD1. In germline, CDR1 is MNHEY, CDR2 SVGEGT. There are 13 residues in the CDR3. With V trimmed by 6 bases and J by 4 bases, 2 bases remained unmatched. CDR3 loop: CASRRQGADTQYF. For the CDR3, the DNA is TGTGCCAGCAGGCGACAGGGGGCAGATACGCAGTATTTT.